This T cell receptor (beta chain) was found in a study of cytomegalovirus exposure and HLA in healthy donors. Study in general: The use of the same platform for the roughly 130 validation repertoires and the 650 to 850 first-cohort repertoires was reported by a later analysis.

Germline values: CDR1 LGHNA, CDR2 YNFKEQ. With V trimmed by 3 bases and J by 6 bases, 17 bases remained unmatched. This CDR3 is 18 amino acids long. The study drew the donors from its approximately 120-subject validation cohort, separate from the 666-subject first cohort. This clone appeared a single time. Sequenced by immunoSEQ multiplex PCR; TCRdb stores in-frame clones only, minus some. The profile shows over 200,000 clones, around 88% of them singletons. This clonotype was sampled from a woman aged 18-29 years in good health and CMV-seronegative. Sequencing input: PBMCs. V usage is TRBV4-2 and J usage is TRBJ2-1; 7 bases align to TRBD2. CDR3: CASSHPLGGMGGVNEQFF. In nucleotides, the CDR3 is TGTGCCAGCAGCCACCCCCTGGGGGGGATGGGTGGGGTCAATGAGCAGTTCTTC.